This record concerns one T cell receptor (beta chain) sequence. Its antigen is as yet unknown. The record originates from a study of T cell repertoires and HLA-DP antigens. V dropped 5 bases and J dropped 2; count of bases not matched to a gene: 6. The germline V gene encodes CDR1 SGHTA and CDR2 FQGTGA. This CDR3 region has 16 residues. The data were produced by immunoSEQ multiplex PCR, yet TCRdb's version contains in-frame clones alone and is incomplete. The sample carries tens of thousands of clones, about 80% recorded once. The source material was CD4+ T cells from PBMCs. The sequence derives from a man aged 55-75 years in good health and CMV-seronegative. J is TRBJ2-3 and V is TRBV7-3; 11 positions agree with TRBD2. The CDR3 DNA reads TGTGCCAGCAGCATCCTTAGCGGGAGGGCCACAGATACGCAGTATTTT. This translates into CASSILSGRATDTQYF.